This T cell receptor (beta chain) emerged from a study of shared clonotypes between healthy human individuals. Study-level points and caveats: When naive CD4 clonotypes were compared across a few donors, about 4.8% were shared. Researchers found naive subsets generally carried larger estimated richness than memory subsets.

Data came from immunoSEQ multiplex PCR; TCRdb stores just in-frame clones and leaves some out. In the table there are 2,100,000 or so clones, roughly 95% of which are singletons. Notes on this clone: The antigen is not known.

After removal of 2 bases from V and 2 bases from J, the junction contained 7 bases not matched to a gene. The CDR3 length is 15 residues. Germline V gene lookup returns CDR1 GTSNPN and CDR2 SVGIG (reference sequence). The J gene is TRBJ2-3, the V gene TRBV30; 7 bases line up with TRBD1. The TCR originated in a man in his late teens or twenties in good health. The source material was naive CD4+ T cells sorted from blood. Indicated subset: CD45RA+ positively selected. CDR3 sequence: CAWSRGTEFTDTQYF. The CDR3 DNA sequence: TGTGCCTGGAGTAGAGGGACAGAGTTCACAGATACGCAGTATTTT.